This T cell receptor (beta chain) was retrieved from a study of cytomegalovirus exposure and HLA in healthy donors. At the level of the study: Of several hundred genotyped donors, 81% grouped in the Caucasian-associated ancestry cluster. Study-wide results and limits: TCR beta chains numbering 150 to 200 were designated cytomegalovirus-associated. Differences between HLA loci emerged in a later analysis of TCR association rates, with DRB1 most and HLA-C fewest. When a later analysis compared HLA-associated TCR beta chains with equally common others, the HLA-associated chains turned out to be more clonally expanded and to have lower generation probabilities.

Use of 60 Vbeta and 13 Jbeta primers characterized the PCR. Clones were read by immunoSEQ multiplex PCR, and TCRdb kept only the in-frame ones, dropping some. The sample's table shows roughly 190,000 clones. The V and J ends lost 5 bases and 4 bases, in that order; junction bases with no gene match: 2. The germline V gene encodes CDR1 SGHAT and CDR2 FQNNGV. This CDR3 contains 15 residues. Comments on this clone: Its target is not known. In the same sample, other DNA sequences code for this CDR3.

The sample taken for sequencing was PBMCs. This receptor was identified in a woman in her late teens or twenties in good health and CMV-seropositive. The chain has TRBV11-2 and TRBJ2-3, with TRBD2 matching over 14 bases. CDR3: CASSRGLAGADTQYF. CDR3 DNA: TGTGCCAGCAGCCGGGGACTAGCGGGAGCAGATACGCAGTATTTT.